The 24 T cell receptor beta chains presented below share a single source sample, sequenced in a study of blood T cell repertoires in COVID-19 (dated by TCRdb to about 2020). Library construction relied on the immunoSEQ multiplex PCR assay. TCRdb obtained this table from immuneACCESS and retained in-frame rearrangements with V and J assigned. These tables miss some clones; where compared with another copy, unresolved V genes account for less than half of the shortfall, and the remainder is unexplained. This sample holds 88,000 or so clones; roughly nine tenths were observed only once. The ten largest clones take up about 2% of the sample. The sequencing input was peripheral blood. These TCRs come from a man aged 45-60 years with acute or convalescent COVID-19.

The chain joins TRBV7-9 to TRBJ2-7, with D perhaps matching TRBD1 (6 bases). The V end lost 5 bases, the J end lost 3 bases, and 11 bases lay between the germline ends. Germline assignment: CDR1 SEHNR and CDR2 FQNEAQ (reference sequence). The CDR3 has 13 amino acids. CDR3 in amino acids: CASSPRDNYEQYF. As DNA, the CDR3 is TGTGCCAGCAGCCCCCGGGACAACTACGAGCAGTACTTC.

The V call is TRBV5-6, the J call TRBJ1-2; TRBD1 matches at 11 bases. The CDR3 is 17 residues long. Germline V gene sequence: CDR1 SGHDT, CDR2 YYEEEE. With V trimmed by 4 bases and J by 4 bases, 12 bases remained unmatched. The CDR3 region is CASSQDRGHLVGYGYTF. CDR3 in DNA: TGTGCCAGCAGCCAGGACAGGGGGCACCTAGTTGGCTATGGCTACACCTTC.

The chain has TRBV30 and TRBJ1-5; D is undetermined. Germline V lookup: CDR1 GTSNPN, CDR2 SVGIG (reference sequence). V lost 2 bases and J lost 3, with 8 bases in between. This CDR3 comprises 13 residues. The CDR3 loop reads CAWSSGPNQPQHF. CDR3 coding DNA: TGTGCCTGGAGTAGCGGCCCCAATCAGCCCCAGCATTTT.

J is TRBJ1-5 and V is TRBV19, with D possibly matching TRBD1 (5 bases). Germline loops: CDR1 LNHDA, CDR2 SQIVND (reference sequence). The CDR3 covers 16 residues. V was pared by 5 bases and J by 1 base, with 15 bases between. The CDR3 DNA is TGTGCCAGTAGTGCACCGGGGCGGGAGAGCAATCAGCCCCAGCATTTT. Translating gives CASSAPGRESNQPQHF.

This clone appeared a single time. The CDR3: CASSAPSQGSDTQYF. The CDR3 bases are TGTGCCAGCTCCGCCCCGTCTCAGGGGTCAGATACGCAGTATTTT. The rearrangement uses TRBV18 and TRBJ2-3; D might be TRBD1 (6 bases). The CDR3 spans 15 residues. CDR1 is KGHSH and CDR2 is LQKENI in the germline V gene. The V gene lost 6 bases and the J gene lost 4 bases, with 17 bases spanning the gap.

The CDR3 bases are TGTGCCAGCTCAGGCGCAGGGGGTTCAAACACCGGGGAGCTGTTTTTT. This encodes CASSGAGGSNTGELFF. This rearrangement joins TRBV18 to TRBJ2-2, with 7 bases aligning to TRBD1. V lost 5 bases, J lost 2 bases, and 8 bases stayed unmatched. CDR1 and CDR2 from the germline V gene are KGHSH and LQKENI. The CDR3 covers 16 residues.

The chain carries TRBV7-3 and TRBJ2-3, with 11 bases aligning to TRBD2. The CDR3 runs to 18 residues. Germline CDR1 is SGHTA and CDR2 is FQGTGA. V was pared by 5 bases and J by 6 bases, with 16 bases of the junction left unmatched. In DNA form, the CDR3 reads TGTGCCAGCAGCCCCCAGGGGGTACTAGCGGGGGCTGGGGATACGCAGTATTTT. As protein: CASSPQGVLAGAGDTQYF.

This clone was detected a few times. The sample has other DNA sequences that encode this CDR3 too. The chain is built from TRBV19 and TRBJ2-1; 10 bases are shared with TRBD2. Germline assignment: CDR1 LNHDA and CDR2 SQIVND (reference sequence). This CDR3 has 15 residues. Trimming took 6 bases from V and 1 from J; bases not matched to a gene: 3. CDR3 sequence reads: CASRTSGPSYNEQFF. The CDR3 nucleotides read TGTGCCAGTAGGACTAGCGGGCCTTCCTACAATGAGCAGTTCTTC.

The V call is TRBV2, the J call TRBJ2-1; D is possibly TRBD2 (6 bases). Germline CDR1 and CDR2: SNHLY and FYNNEI. The CDR3 is 15 residues long. Trimming cost V 8 bases and J 3 bases, with 17 bases left between them. The CDR3: CASDLGDSYYNEQFF. CDR3 sequence (DNA): TGTGCCAGCGACCTTGGGGACTCCTACTACAATGAGCAGTTCTTC.

The V and J genes are TRBV5-5 and TRBJ1-4; possible D gene TRBD1, 6 bases. There are 17 residues in the CDR3. V was trimmed by 0 bases and J by 7 bases, leaving 19 bases between them. CDR1 and CDR2 from the germline V gene are SGHKS and YYEKEE (reference sequence). CDR3 residues: CASSLAFSGGLGEKLFF. As DNA, the CDR3 is TGTGCCAGCAGCTTGGCCTTCTCCGGGGGGCTGGGTGAAAAACTGTTTTTT.

V gene TRBV15 combines with J gene TRBJ1-5, with TRBD1 as a possible D gene (5 bases). Between the trimmed V and J ends, which lost 1 base and 1 base, there was a span of 8 bases. The CDR3 totals 15 residues. The germline CDR1 and CDR2 sequences are LNHNV and YYDKDF (reference sequence). The CDR3 DNA follows: TGTGCCACCAGCAGAGGCGGGGGGAGCAATCAGCCCCAGCATTTT. Translating it yields CATSRGGGSNQPQHF.

The table lists this clone with a count of one. V is TRBV28 and J is TRBJ2-1, with no clear D. V was clipped by 7 bases and J by 4 bases, with 14 bases between them. This CDR3 has 14 residues. Per germline, CDR1 MDHEN and CDR2 SYDVKM. The CDR3 nucleotides are TGTGCCAGCAAAGGCGCGGCGGCGTACAATGAGCAGTTCTTC. This sequence encodes CASKGAAAYNEQFF.

J is TRBJ1-6 and V is TRBV27, with 7 nucleotides matching TRBD1. The CDR3 is 16 residues long. Germline V lookup: CDR1 MNHEY, CDR2 SMNVEV (reference sequence). Trimming at V came to 4 bases and at J to 6 bases, leaving 9 bases not matched to a gene. The CDR3 DNA reads TGTGCCAGCAGTTCATGGGGGACAGAGGGTAATTCACCCCTCCACTTT. Amino acids: CASSSWGTEGNSPLHF.

On this clone: An end of the junction does not agree with germline; a read error may underlie this. J is TRBJ1-4 and V is TRBV2; TRBD1 aligns across 7 bases. The V gene's germline CDR1 is SNHLY and CDR2 FYNNEI. The length of the CDR3 is 12 residues. The CDR3 loop reads CASRVEQGRGLF. CDR3 nucleotide sequence: TGTGCCAGCAGAGTAGAACAGGGGCGAGGCCTTTTT.

The rearrangement uses TRBV7-3 and TRBJ2-6; possibly TRBD1 for D (6 bases). Trimming removed 6 bases at V and 3 bases at J, with 12 bases between. CDR1 SGHTA and CDR2 FQGTGA come from the germline V gene. The CDR3 covers 15 residues. The CDR3 reads CASSIQGGGANVLTF. CDR3 nucleotides: TGTGCCAGCAGTATACAGGGTGGTGGGGCCAACGTCCTGACTTTC. Full variable domain (outside the CDR3, taken from reference TRBV7-3 and TRBJ2-6): GAGVSQTPSNKVTEKGKYVELRCDPISGHTALYWYRQSLGQGPEFLIYFQGTGAADDSGLPNDRFFAVRPEGSVSTLKIQRTERGDSAVYLCASSIQGGGANVLTFGAGSRLTVL.

This chain links TRBV19 with TRBJ1-2, with TRBD1 identical over 11 bases. CDR1 and CDR2 (germline): LNHDA, SQIVND (reference sequence). The CDR3 extends over 16 amino acids. V shed 4 bases and J 4 bases; nucleotides not matched to a gene: 8. In DNA form, the CDR3 reads TGTGCCAGTAGTAGAGGACAGGGGGCCGCAGGCTATGGCTACACCTTC. Residues: CASSRGQGAAGYGYTF.

The chain recombines TRBV7-9 with TRBJ1-4; the D gene is possibly TRBD1 (6 bases). The V end was cut by 1 base, the J end by 5 bases, with 17 bases between. The V gene's germline CDR1 is SEHNR and CDR2 FQNEAQ (reference sequence). The CDR3 totals 17 residues. The CDR3 DNA sequence: TGTGCCAGCAGCTTAGAACGGGGAGGGGGAAGGAATGAAAAACTGTTTTTT. This gives the protein CASSLERGGGRNEKLFF. The entire variable domain, with the rest obtained from reference TRBV7-9 and TRBJ1-4, is as follows: DTGVSQNPRHKITKRGQNVTFRCDPISEHNRLYWYRQTLGQGPEFLTYFQNEAQLEKSRLLSDRFSAERPKGSFSTLEIQRTEQGDSAMYLCASSLERGGGRNEKLFFGSGTQLSVL.

The genes are TRBV7-9 and TRBJ1-6, with TRBD1 as a possible D gene (5 bases). The CDR3 totals 14 residues. Germline values: CDR1 SEHNR, CDR2 FQNEAQ (reference sequence). Trimming removed 3 bases from V and 9 bases from J, with 12 bases in between. CDR3 region: CASSFEQEISPLHF. The DNA for the CDR3 is TGTGCCAGCAGCTTTGAACAGGAAATTTCACCCCTCCACTTT.

V and J are TRBV5-8 and TRBJ1-2; TRBD1 matches 9 bases. V lost 5 bases and J lost 3; bases outside the gene matches: 11. Germline V gene data show CDR1 as SGHTS and CDR2 as YDEGEE. The CDR3 runs 16 residues. The chain's CDR3 is CASRVPGTGLHYGYTF. CDR3 sequence (DNA): TGTGCCAGCAGGGTCCCCGGGACAGGGTTGCACTATGGCTACACCTTC.

This clone was observed once. The chain recombines TRBV5-4 with TRBJ1-1, with D perhaps TRBD1 (5 bases). Trimming stripped 0 bases from V and 1 base from J, with 10 bases between. CDR1 and CDR2 (germline): SGHNT, YYREEE (reference sequence). CDR3 length: 15 amino acids. In DNA form, the CDR3 reads TGTGCCAGCAGCTTGGAAATGGGGGGGAACACTGAAGCTTTCTTT. It codes for CASSLEMGGNTEAFF.

The rearrangement joins TRBV5-6 to TRBJ1-6, with 8 bases aligning to TRBD1. The CDR3 sequence is 16 residues long. Germline CDR1 is SGHDT and CDR2 is YYEEEE. The ends lost 5 bases at V and 5 bases at J; junction bases unmatched: 9. CDR3 region: CASRYLGQGNNSPLHF. The CDR3 nucleotides read TGTGCCAGCAGATACCTTGGACAGGGCAATAATTCACCCCTCCACTTT. Filled out from reference TRBV5-6 and TRBJ1-6, the complete variable domain reads DAGVTQSPTHLIKTRGQQVTLRCSPKSGHDTVSWYQQALGQGPQFIFQYYEEEERQRGNFPDRFSGHQFPNYSSELNVNALLLGDSALYLCASRYLGQGNNSPLHFGNGTRLTVT.

The chain is built from TRBV28 and TRBJ1-2; no firm D call. This CDR3 contains 14 residues. The V end lost 2 bases, the J end lost 5 bases, and 12 bases lay between the germline ends. Germline V gene data show CDR1 as MDHEN and CDR2 as SYDVKM. The CDR3 bases are TGTGCCAGCAGTTTAAGAGAGAATACTTATGGCTACACCTTC. It translates to CASSLRENTYGYTF.

The V gene is TRBV13, the J gene TRBJ1-3, with 11 positions matching TRBD1. The CDR3 length is 16 residues. V lost 1 base and J lost 2; bases outside the gene matches: 1. Germline loops: CDR1 PRHDT, CDR2 FYEKMQ (reference sequence). The CDR3 coding sequence is TGTGCCAGCAGCTTAGCGGGACAGGGGGCTGGAAACACCATATATTTT. It translates to CASSLAGQGAGNTIYF. The whole variable domain, filled in from reference TRBV13 and TRBJ1-3, reads AAGVIQSPRHLIKEKRETATLKCYPIPRHDTVYWYQQGPGQDPQFLISFYEKMQSDKGSIPDRFSAQQFSDYHSELNMSSLELGDSALYFCASSLAGQGAGNTIYFGEGSWLTVV.

V usage is TRBV6-1 and J usage is TRBJ1-2; perhaps TRBD1 as D (5 bases). Germline CDR1 is MNHNS and CDR2 is SASEGT. The CDR3 runs 15 residues. V lost 0 bases and J lost 1, with 9 bases in between. The CDR3 sequence is CASSEAPGGNYGYTF. CDR3 DNA sequence: TGTGCCAGCAGTGAAGCTCCGGGGGGTAACTATGGCTACACCTTC.